A selection of T cell receptor beta chains follows, all from one sample in a study of blood T cell repertoires in COVID-19. TCRdb keeps only in-frame clones here, not all; method: immunoSEQ multiplex PCR. In the table there are some 42,000 clones, 70% to 90% of which are singletons. Sequenced sample: peripheral blood. The receptors come from a middle-aged man with active COVID-19. Each CDR3 is given without its conserved first and last residue. Fields, in order: clone size, V gene, D gene, CDR3 protein. The D gene is left open where the match is weak. Not all rows give a size; the values are once, few, many and, for expanded clones, a class.

abundance: -; v_gene: TRBV2; d_gene: -; CDR3aa: ASSVRRDHTPYEQY
abundance: -; v_gene: TRBV4-1; d_gene: -; CDR3aa: ASSQDRGKVGELF
abundance: -; v_gene: TRBV29-1; d_gene: -; CDR3aa: SVQGGGQGPWNTEAF
abundance: -; v_gene: TRBV5-5; d_gene: TRBD1; CDR3aa: ASSLAGTGGSSYNSPLH
abundance: -; v_gene: TRBV6-4; d_gene: -; CDR3aa: ASSDSATSPLH
abundance: -; v_gene: TRBV2; d_gene: TRBD2; CDR3aa: ASSDRAGGADTQY
abundance: -; v_gene: TRBV12-3/TRBV12-4; d_gene: TRBD2; CDR3aa: ASKLAGETQY
abundance: once; v_gene: TRBV7-9; d_gene: TRBD2; CDR3aa: ASSANLAGSRDTQY
abundance: -; v_gene: TRBV6-6; d_gene: TRBD2; CDR3aa: ASSPPRTSGDTGELF
abundance: -; v_gene: TRBV18; d_gene: -; CDR3aa: ASSPFPESTDTQY
abundance: few; v_gene: TRBV7-9; d_gene: -; CDR3aa: ASNQETNYGYT
abundance: -; v_gene: TRBV7-3; d_gene: TRBD1; CDR3aa: ASSFPGQRVSSVF
abundance: medium-sized; v_gene: TRBV28; d_gene: -; CDR3aa: ASSLRGFQF
abundance: once; v_gene: TRBV5-1; d_gene: TRBD2; CDR3aa: ASSLNPLAGASDTQY
abundance: -; v_gene: TRBV4-1; d_gene: TRBD2; CDR3aa: ASSQGLAGGETQY
abundance: -; v_gene: TRBV2; d_gene: TRBD1; CDR3aa: ASTTHRDRYNEKLF